This T cell receptor beta chain was recovered during a study of blood T cell repertoires in COVID-19. Across the study: From the United States, Italy and Spain came samples of acute and convalescent COVID-19. PBMCs, B-cell-depleted T cells, or T cells provided the cDNA or gDNA that made up the material.

This clone has a single count. The CDR3 consists of 15 residues. V shed 1 base and J shed 2 bases, with 11 bases lying between them. CDR1 SEHNR and CDR2 FQNEAQ come from the germline V gene (reference sequence). Per the study methods: Amplified reference gene primers provided the basis for estimating nucleated cell counts. Assay: immunoSEQ multiplex PCR; the TCRdb copy retains only in-frame clones and omits some. V, J and clone size are those of that table, while D and trimming were read from the DNA. The table lists 100,000 to 150,000 clones, about 80% of them singletons. V usage is TRBV7-9 and J usage is TRBJ1-1, with a possible D match to TRBD1 (6 bases). The receptor was derived from a human donor in a cohort sampled during active COVID-19. Sequencing was done on a sample of peripheral blood. The CDR3 nucleotides read TGTGCCAGCAGCTTAGGGACAGCGAGAAACACTGAAGCTTTCTTT. Protein: CASSLGTARNTEAFF.